This T cell receptor beta chain appears in the sequencing data of a study of OX40 agonist ivuxolimab in advanced cancers. As to this clone: The antigen is not known.

Study-level findings and limits: At 0.1 to 3.0 mg/kg, clonal expansion of CD4+ and CD8+ blood T cells had occurred by week 6. Partial responders receiving 0.1-3.0 mg/kg showed among the lowest clonal expansion.

Sequencing was performed with immunoSEQ multiplex PCR; in TCRdb, only in-frame clones are kept and a portion is missing. Of 55,000 to 80,000 clones in the sample, roughly nine tenths are singletons; the top ten hold about 1%. The sequenced sample was CD4+ or CD8+ T cells sorted from blood, obtained in a trial of the OX40 agonist ivuxolimab. The clonotype originates from an adult with an advanced solid tumor such as melanoma, head and neck, liver or kidney cancer.

CDR3 amino acids: CASSRQYRGGYEQYF. CDR3 sequence (DNA): TGTGCCAGCAGTCGCCAATACAGGGGTGGGTACGAGCAGTACTTC. This chain uses TRBV27 with TRBJ2-5; 7 bases map to TRBD1. The J call is in doubt because the DNA end fits TRBJ2-7 better. The CDR3 is 15 amino acids. Germline assignment: CDR1 MNHEY and CDR2 SMNVEV (reference sequence).